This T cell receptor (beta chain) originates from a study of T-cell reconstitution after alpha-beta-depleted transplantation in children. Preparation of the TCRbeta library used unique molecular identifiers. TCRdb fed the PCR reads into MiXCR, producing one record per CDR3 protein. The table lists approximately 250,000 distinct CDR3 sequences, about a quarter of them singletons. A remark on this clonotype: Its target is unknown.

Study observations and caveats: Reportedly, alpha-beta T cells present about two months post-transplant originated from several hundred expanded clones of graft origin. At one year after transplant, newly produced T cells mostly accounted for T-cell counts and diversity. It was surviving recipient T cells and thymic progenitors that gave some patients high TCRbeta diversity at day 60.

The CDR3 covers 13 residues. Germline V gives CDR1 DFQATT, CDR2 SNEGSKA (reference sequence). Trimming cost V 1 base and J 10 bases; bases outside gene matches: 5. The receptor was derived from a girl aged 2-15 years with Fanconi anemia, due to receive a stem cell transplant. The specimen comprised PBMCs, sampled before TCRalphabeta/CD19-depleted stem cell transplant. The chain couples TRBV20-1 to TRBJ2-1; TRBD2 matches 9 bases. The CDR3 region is CSARGPSGNEQFF. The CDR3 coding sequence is TGCAGTGCTAGAGGTCCTAGCGGGAACGAGCAGTTCTTC.